The subject of this entry is one TCR beta chain. Its antigen is currently not known. Library preparation employed the immunoSEQ multiplex PCR assay. For the multiplex PCR, a mixture combining 60 forward primers for TCR Vbeta segments and 13 reverse primers for TCR Jbeta segments was used. The CDR3 region of rearranged TCR beta genes was amplified from genomic DNA with a multiplex PCR assay. The amplified TCR beta libraries were sequenced on the Illumina HiSeq System as 87-base-pair reads. The paper's processing steps were these. A later analysis counted tens of millions of unique TCR beta chains across the 666 repertoires, and 9 million to 14 million of these chains were shared by at least two donors. Raw reads were error-corrected and collapsed into unique sequences by a nearest-neighbor algorithm in which closely related sequences were merged to remove PCR and sequencing errors. Alignment of CDR3 sequences to IMGT reference sequences was used to assign V, D and J gene segments. For a sequence to be retained, at least a six-nucleotide match to both a V gene segment and a J gene segment was required. Rearrangements were called productive when the CDR3 lacked stop codons and stayed in frame with V and J; all others were non-productive. Following IMGT convention, CDR3 was defined as the stretch from the second conserved V-encoded cysteine to the conserved J-encoded phenylalanine. In an earlier analysis of around 640 of the donors, sequences lacking an unambiguous match to a single V gene segment were excluded. In an earlier analysis of approximately 590 of the donors, V segments were called functional above 56.7% productive rearrangements and were called segregating when the between-donor standard deviation exceeded 5%. A statistical classification framework was built for diagnosing cytomegalovirus status from the catalog of TCR beta chain sequences. V and J gene assignment, in a later analysis, came from comparing TCR nucleotide sequences with IMGT/GENE-DB human TR gene sequences. A later analysis assigned CDR3 sequences and most-parsimonious VDJ recombination scenarios with the TCRdist pipeline. A later analysis defined each TCR beta chain by its CDR3 amino acid sequence plus V-gene family, and excluded reads lacking a unique V-gene family. In a later analysis, 450 to 600 highly shared, low-generation-probability nucleotide sequences were removed to address suspected cross-contamination and a sequencing artifact. For each public chain, a later analysis derived a clonal expansion index from normalized ranks of inferred template counts within each repertoire. A later analysis computed generation probabilities with a VDJ recombination model fitted to out-of-frame rearrangements, and checked the results against IGoR. A later analysis scored TCR-TCR, TCR-HLA and TCR-CMV co-occurrence with hypergeometric tests, applying a repertoire-size bias correction to TCR pairs. False discovery rates were estimated in a later analysis by permuting HLA or CMV assignments 20 times. In a later analysis, co-occurring TCRs were grouped using DBSCAN, with TCRdist sequence similarity added in when clustering inside HLA-allele-positive subsets. Repertoires with fewer than 30,000 or more than 120,000 public chains, plus five repertoires with anomalous nucleotide sharing, were excluded from co-occurrence clustering. TCRdb took over this immuneACCESS table, retaining in-frame rearrangements with V and J assigned. Such tables are incomplete; in checked studies, under half of the missing clones stem from an unresolved V gene, and the remainder is unexplained. V and J calls and clone size are as listed in that table; D and trimming were resolved from the DNA. The table for this sample lists more than 30,000 clones. More than 8% of the sample lies in the top ten.

The germline V end is reduced by 2 bases and the J end by 5 bases; junction bases left unmatched: 9. The CDR3 runs 16 amino acids, cysteine and phenylalanine included. Only the CDR3 DNA stays, 48 bases, in frame from base 1. Via the germline V gene (reference sequence), CDR1 is MNHNY and CDR2 SVGAGI. The record originates from a study of cytomegalovirus exposure and HLA in healthy donors (dated by TCRdb to between 2016 and 2019). Notes on the research overall: In an earlier analysis of roughly 590 of the donors, approximately 260 Gb of sequence data and some 100 million unique TCR beta sequences from roughly 180 million T cells were reported. High-throughput TCR immunosequencing, statistical association of individual TCRs with disease status, and machine learning were combined to predict cytomegalovirus infection status. Typing coverage varied by locus: roughly 629-630 donors for A, B, C, DRB1 and DQB1; roughly 510 for DQA1; approximately 610 for DPA1; around 450 for DPB1. In a later analysis, previously published TCR beta repertoires from 500 to 750 donors were re-analyzed and high-resolution HLA genotyping was added so that TCR occurrence patterns could be studied. HLA typing included class I and class II loci at four-digit resolution. The study aimed to test whether cataloging public T cell receptors could reveal signatures of past pathogen exposure. Every discovery cohort repertoire had been produced on one sequencing platform. Rather than drawing on any new phenotypic data, the later analysis identified candidate immune exposures from TCR beta sequences and the way those sequences occurred across donors. Four or five DR-DQ haplotypes were handled as single units for association and clustering because linkage in the cohort was strong. About 300 gigabases of sequencing data and approximately 92 million unique TCR sequences made up an early release that covered 500 to 700 HLA-typed donors. An earlier analysis of about 600 of the donors used high-throughput TCR beta sequencing to judge whether each TCR beta V gene segment behaved as functional or pseudogenic. In a later genetic analysis, genome-wide SNP genotypes for about three fifths of the roughly 670 donors were used, and that subset was treated as a discovery cohort. Alongside the repertoire data, information on donor age, sex, ethnicity and CMV serostatus was compiled. The T cell repertoires of under 750 subjects were profiled by immunosequencing and related to cytomegalovirus serostatus. Among around 400 genotyped donors of the cohort, an average of roughly 230,000 unique TCR beta nucleotide sequences was sequenced per donor, of which 15% to 20% were non-productive. In addition to the first cohort of hundreds of subjects, a separate validation cohort of 130 or so different subjects was used. Among the roughly 390 genotyped donors, 75% to 90% belonged to the genetic ancestry cluster associated with self-reported Caucasian donors.

In total, roughly 670 healthy bone marrow donors made up the cohort. At the time of sampling, all cohort members were nominally healthy, though unrecorded immune exposures were likely present. The donor was CMV seropositive and belonged to the group of a few hundred seropositive cohort members. A peripheral blood sample was collected from each donor, and TCR beta sequencing was performed on peripheral blood mononuclear cells. The Qiagen DNeasy Blood Extraction Kit was used to extract genomic DNA from the blood cell samples. Overall results and qualifications from the work: Because counts were too low, roughly 16 rarely observed V segments, including chromosome 9 orphons, were left out of the earlier analysis of some 600 of the donors. An association between a missense DCLRE1C variant and V-gene and J-gene trimming of TCR beta chains was found in a later genetic analysis and replicated in an independent cohort. It was suggested by the authors that the approach could potentially be generalized to other disease states and immunological phenotypes. CMV serostatus was the only immune exposure information available for the cohort. According to a later analysis, parvovirus B19, influenza, CMV and Epstein-Barr virus appeared linked to several top co-occurrence clusters. A total of 150 to 200 TCR beta chains were listed by the study as associated with cytomegalovirus. In a later analysis, HLA-associated TCR beta chains showed more clonal expansion and lower generation probabilities than non-associated chains that were equally common. The presence/absence analyses assumed that sequencing depth was roughly uniform across donors, and that assumption may not be true. When HLA alleles, especially DR and DQ, strongly co-occurred, attributing TCR associations to individual alleles was difficult. In an earlier analysis of approximately 590 of the donors, most TCR beta V segments appeared in productive rearrangements about 90% or about 30% of the time, broadly matching IMGT annotations. A cluster of highly shared sequence variants was judged likely to represent a technical artifact of the sequencing pipeline. In a later analysis, the rate of TCR association differed among HLA loci, with DRB1 alleles having the most associated TCRs and HLA-C alleles having the fewest. Linkage disequilibrium might explain the correlated functional status among segregating V segments, but an unknown experimental factor could not be excluded. Most TCR sequences were observed very rarely across donors, whereas some public TCRs were present in many individuals. A few of the identified cytomegalovirus-associated TCR beta chains were confirmed in vitro to be specific for cytomegalovirus antigens. The 87-base-pair reads could not distinguish some IMGT-functional V segments, including TRBV6-2 and TRBV6-3, so those segments were excluded. A later analysis associated 17,000 or so TCR beta sequences with specific HLA alleles at a false discovery rate of 0.05. Only TCR beta chains were sequenced in this cohort, and the absence of alpha or paired-chain data limited detectable features. HLA typing was unavailable for some donors at each locus, so association tests used only the typed subset. A further reported finding was that TCR beta sequences accurately predicted the HLA-A and HLA-B alleles for most subjects in the first cohort. In a later analysis, most CMV-associated TCR beta chains were found to appear HLA-restricted, with HLA associations seemingly driven largely by CMV exposure. A later genetic analysis reported fewer N-insertions in productive TCRs among donors in an Asian-associated ancestry cluster than the roughly 670-donor mean. In both the original and validation cohorts, the classifier was reported to diagnose cytomegalovirus status with high specificity and sensitivity.

Recombination linked TRBV6-6 to TRBJ1-3, and TRBD1 matches 7 of the central bases. This TCR was recovered from a man aged 40-49 years in good health and CMV-seropositive. The source material was PBMCs. The DNA sequence is given as TGTGCCAGCAGTTACAAGACAGGGCCCTCGAGAAACACCATATATTTT. Translated, this is CASSYKTGPSRNTIYF.